What follows is one T cell receptor (beta chain) and its context. The data were obtained in a study of technical replicates of blood from several donors. Sequencing used immunoSEQ multiplex PCR; TCRdb keeps in-frame clones, though not all of them. The sample lists tens of thousands of clones; nearly 96% were seen once. CDR3 length equals 15 residues. V shed 7 bases, J shed 3 bases, and the junction held 9 bases outside the gene matches. Germline V CDR1 and CDR2: ENHRY, SYGVKD. The material sequenced was T cells isolated from PBMCs. This receptor was obtained from a human donor in good health. This rearrangement joins TRBV10-3 to TRBJ2-7; 10 nucleotides agree with TRBD1. CDR3 bases: TGTGCCATCAATTTGGGACAGGGGACCCTCTACGAGCAGTACTTC. Its protein product is CAINLGQGTLYEQYF.